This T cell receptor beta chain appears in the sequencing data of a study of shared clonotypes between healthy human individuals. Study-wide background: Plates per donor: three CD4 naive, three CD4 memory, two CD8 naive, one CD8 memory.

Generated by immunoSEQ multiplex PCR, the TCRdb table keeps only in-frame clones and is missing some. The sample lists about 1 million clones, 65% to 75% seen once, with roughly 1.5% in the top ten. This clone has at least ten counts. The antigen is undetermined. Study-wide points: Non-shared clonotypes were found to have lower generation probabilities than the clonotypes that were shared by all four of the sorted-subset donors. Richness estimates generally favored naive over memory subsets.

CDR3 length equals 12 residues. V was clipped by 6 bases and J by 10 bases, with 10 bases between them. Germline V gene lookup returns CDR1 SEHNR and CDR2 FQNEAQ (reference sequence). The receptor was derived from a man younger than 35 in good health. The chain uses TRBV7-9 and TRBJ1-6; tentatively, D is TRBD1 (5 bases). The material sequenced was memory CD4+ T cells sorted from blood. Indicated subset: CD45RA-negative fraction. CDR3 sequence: CASSWGNSPLHF. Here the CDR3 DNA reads TGTGCCAGCAGTTGGGGGAACTCACCCCTCCACTTT. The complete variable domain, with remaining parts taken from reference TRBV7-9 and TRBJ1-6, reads DTGVSQNPRHKITKRGQNVTFRCDPISEHNRLYWYRQTLGQGPEFLTYFQNEAQLEKSRLLSDRFSAERPKGSFSTLEIQRTEQGDSAMYLCASSWGNSPLHFGNGTRLTVT.